The clone carrying this TCR beta chain was recorded at least ten times. Its antigen is undetermined. The missing CDR3 end, 3 residues past where the read stops, is filled in from the germline J gene. The entry originates in a study of T cell clonality in common variable immunodeficiency. The study's findings and limits: Fewer deletions and N-nucleotide insertions were reportedly seen in common variable immunodeficiency TCR beta sequences. TCRbeta clonality was increased in CVID versus healthy controls.

V shed 4 bases, J shed 4 bases, and the junction held 5 bases outside the gene matches. The germline CDR1 and CDR2 sequences are SGHRS and YFSETQ. The CDR3 contains 16 residues. TCRdb keeps only in-frame clones here, not all; method: immunoSEQ multiplex PCR. The sample has 20,000 or so clones, none seen only once; the top ten hold under 3%. Blood came from CVID subjects not ill and not taking immunomodulatory or immunosuppressive medication. V gene TRBV5-1 combines with J gene TRBJ2-1; TRBD2 agrees at 13 bases. This receptor was taken from a human donor with common variable immunodeficiency. The sequencing sample was made of peripheral blood mononuclear cells. The DNA read from the CDR3 is TGCGCCAGCAGCAAGGGACTAGCGGGGACATACAATGAG. The encoded protein is CASSKGLAGTYNE. The complete CDR3 sequence is CASSKGLAGTYNEQFF.